This T cell receptor beta chain was identified in a study of T cells in Graves' hyperthyroidism and ophthalmopathy. Patients counted as stable if ophthalmopathy did not develop within 18 months. RNA transcripts were the template for amplifying TCR beta CDR3 regions. An initial round of RT-PCR targeting the TCR CDR3 relied on the HTBI primer set. TCRdb re-called the multiplex PCR reads with MiXCR, one entry per CDR3 protein. This sample has around 700,000 distinct CDR3 sequences, with roughly 32% found just once. Points on this clonotype: A read error may be the cause here, since a much bigger clone is one base away.

Deletions cut 8 bases from V and 3 bases from J, with 10 bases between. Germline CDR1 and CDR2: LNHDA and SQIVND (reference sequence). CDR3 size: 12 residues. The TCR was taken from a woman aged 40 to 55 with Graves' hyperthyroidism. The rearrangement joins TRBV19 to TRBJ1-2, with no clear D. Sequences were obtained from blood. The CDR3 nucleotides read TGTGCCAGTGGTAGTCCAGACTATGGCTACACCTTC. As protein: CASGSPDYGYTF.